Shown below are 24 T cell receptor beta chains from a single sample sequenced in a study of T cell responses to AZD1222 COVID-19 vaccine. Data came from immunoSEQ multiplex PCR; TCRdb stores just in-frame clones and leaves some out. The repertoire holds 100,000 to 150,000 clones, with 85% to 90% as singletons. The starting material was peripheral blood, obtained on day 0 of AZD1222 vaccination. Receptors were obtained from an adult in good health.

The chain uses TRBV19 and TRBJ2-3; 8 bases are a match to TRBD2. This CDR3 is built from 15 residues. V lost 7 bases, J lost 8 bases, and 14 bases stayed unmatched. Germline lookup yields CDR1 LNHDA and CDR2 SQIVND (reference sequence). CDR3 sequence: CASTSRGGPSATQYF. As DNA, the CDR3 is TGTGCCAGTACCAGTCGGGGGGGGCCCTCGGCTACGCAGTATTTT.

The chain is built from TRBV29-1 and TRBJ2-7; TRBD1 matches at 7 bases. This CDR3 has 13 amino acids. The J segment lost 1 base and the V segment lost 6 bases, leaving 6 bases of the junction unmatched. CDR1 and CDR2 (germline): SQVTM, ANQGSEA. The CDR3 protein is CSVKRGQSYEQYF. CDR3 sequence (DNA): TGCAGCGTGAAAAGGGGGCAGTCCTACGAGCAGTACTTC.

This clone was seen just once. The CDR3 here is CASSPHRGGSTEAFF. Here the CDR3 DNA reads TGTGCCAGCAGTCCCCACCGTGGGGGGAGCACTGAAGCTTTCTTT. This sequence joins TRBV6-2 or TRBV6-3 and TRBJ1-1; D might be TRBD1 (5 bases). The CDR3 extends over 15 amino acids. Trimming left V 5 bases short and J 4 bases short, with 17 bases between. CDR1 and CDR2 (germline): MNHEY, SVGEGT.

The rearrangement links TRBV9 to TRBJ2-2; possibly TRBD2 for D (5 bases). Between the trimmed V and J ends, which lost 0 bases and 6 bases, there was a span of 21 bases. The CDR3 consists of 18 residues. From germline, CDR1 is SGDLS and CDR2 YYNGEE. CDR3 nucleotide sequence: TGTGCCAGCAGCGTAGAAGAATTAGGCCCCGGGGTTCCCGGGGAGCTGTTTTTT. Encoded protein: CASSVEELGPGVPGELFF.

This clone was seen only once. The chain carries TRBV7-9 and TRBJ1-4; TRBD1 matches at 8 bases. With 2 bases clipped from V and 8 bases from J, the junction kept 4 bases outside the gene matches. The CDR3 loop spans 14 amino acids. Per the germline V gene, CDR1 is SEHNR and CDR2 is FQNEAQ (reference sequence). CDR3 in DNA: TGTGCCAGCAGCTTACAACAGGGGGAAGAAAAACTGTTTTTT. As protein: CASSLQQGEEKLFF.

The chain is built from TRBV6-5 and TRBJ2-3; maybe TRBD2 (6 bases). The V end was cut by 4 bases, the J end by 8 bases, with 19 bases between. The CDR3 is 15 residues long. CDR1 is MNHEY, CDR2 SVGAGI, per germline. CDR3 sequence: CASSSPGTLGGTQYF. The CDR3 DNA reads TGTGCCAGCAGTTCCCCCGGGACCCTGGGAGGTACGCAGTATTTT.

The CDR3 protein is CASSPGDFGQAFF. In nucleotides, the CDR3 is TGTGCCAGCAGCCCTGGGGATTTCGGGCAAGCTTTCTTT. The rearrangement uses TRBV11-2 and TRBJ1-1; D is ambiguous. With 5 bases removed from V and 9 bases from J, the gap between germline ends came to 16 bases. The V gene's germline CDR1 is SGHAT and CDR2 FQNNGV. This CDR3 spans 13 amino acids.

This rearrangement joins TRBV27 to TRBJ1-2; TRBD1 matches at 7 bases. The CDR3 spans 15 residues. Trimming at V came to 4 bases and at J to 2 bases, leaving 7 bases not matched to a gene. Germline V lookup: CDR1 MNHEY, CDR2 SMNVEV (reference sequence). CDR3 nucleotide sequence: TGTGCCAGCAGTTCTACAGGGGTCAACAACTATGGCTACACCTTC. Protein product: CASSSTGVNNYGYTF.

The chain is built from TRBV9 and TRBJ1-2; D might be TRBD1 (6 bases). The CDR3 has 14 residues. The germline V and J ends were trimmed by 3 bases and 2 bases, with 11 bases remaining between them. Germline V CDR1 and CDR2: SGDLS, YYNGEE. For the CDR3, the DNA is TGTGCCAGCAGCGGTATACAGGGCAACTATGGCTACACCTTC. It yields the protein CASSGIQGNYGYTF. The entire variable domain, with the rest obtained from reference TRBV9 and TRBJ1-2, is as follows: DSGVTQTPKHLITATGQRVTLRCSPRSGDLSVYWYQQSLDQGLQFLIQYYNGEERAKGNILERFSAQQFPDLHSELNLSSLELGDSALYFCASSGIQGNYGYTFGSGTRLTVV.

The chain employs TRBV6-6 and TRBJ1-1; D is perhaps TRBD1 (5 bases). The CDR3 loop spans 14 amino acids. Trimming took off 5 bases at V and 6 bases at J, with 16 bases between the two ends. Germline V gives CDR1 MNHNY, CDR2 SVGAGI (reference sequence). The CDR3 spells CASSPPSRAPEAFF. As DNA, the CDR3 is TGTGCCAGCAGTCCTCCTTCCAGGGCCCCTGAAGCTTTCTTT.

This clone was seen more than once but under ten times. The V gene is TRBV13, the J gene TRBJ1-2; D uncertain. The CDR3 covers 12 residues. V lost 1 base to trimming and J lost 4 bases, with 4 bases between them. Germline CDR1 reads PRHDT; CDR2 reads FYEKMQ (reference sequence). Written as DNA, the CDR3 is TGTGCCAGCAGCTTAGCAAGCTATGGCTACACCTTC. Its protein product is CASSLASYGYTF.

The chain combines TRBV2 with TRBJ2-7; D unresolved. With 4 bases removed from V and 3 bases from J, the gap between germline ends came to 7 bases. Germline values: CDR1 SNHLY, CDR2 FYNNEI. CDR3 size: 12 residues. CDR3 DNA: TGTGCCAGCAGTGGTCAAAACTACGAGCAGTACTTC. Its protein product is CASSGQNYEQYF.

The chain has TRBV9 and TRBJ2-1; 7 positions match TRBD1. The V gene end was trimmed by 3 bases and the J gene end by 6 bases; junction bases not matched to a gene: 9. Germline V gives CDR1 SGDLS, CDR2 YYNGEE. The CDR3 is made up of 15 amino acids. The CDR3 here is CASSDRTGPVNEQFF. CDR3 nucleotide sequence: TGTGCCAGCAGCGACCGGACAGGACCCGTCAATGAGCAGTTCTTC.

The chain employs TRBV5-6 and TRBJ1-1, with TRBD1 as a possible D gene (5 bases). Trimming stripped 1 base from V and 1 base from J, with 14 bases between. The germline V gene has CDR1 SGHDT and CDR2 YYEEEE. This CDR3 is built from 16 residues. CDR3: CASSLFTGGANTEAFF. CDR3 sequence (DNA): TGTGCCAGCAGCTTGTTCACAGGCGGGGCGAACACTGAAGCTTTCTTT. The whole variable domain, filled in from reference TRBV5-6 and TRBJ1-1, reads DAGVTQSPTHLIKTRGQQVTLRCSPKSGHDTVSWYQQALGQGPQFIFQYYEEEERQRGNFPDRFSGHQFPNYSSELNVNALLLGDSALYLCASSLFTGGANTEAFFGQGTRLTVV.

The chain employs TRBV7-9 and TRBJ1-5; no clear D. Germline assignment: CDR1 SEHNR and CDR2 FQNEAQ (reference sequence). The ends were cut back, 2 bases at V and 2 bases at J, with 10 bases in the middle. CDR3 length: 15 residues. CDR3 in amino acids: CASSLRGSRNQPQHF. CDR3 bases: TGTGCCAGCAGCTTACGTGGTAGTCGCAATCAGCCCCAGCATTTT.

This clone has just one count. CDR3 sequence reads: CASSQEPSKGNEQFF. The CDR3, as DNA: TGTGCCAGCAGCCAAGAACCCTCGAAGGGCAATGAGCAGTTCTTC. The chain couples TRBV4-2 to TRBJ2-1; D gene unclear. Trimming shortened V by 0 bases and J by 6 bases, and 12 bases separated the two germline ends. The CDR3 totals 15 residues. Germline-derived CDR1 and CDR2 are LGHNA and YNFKEQ.

The chain combines TRBV9 with TRBJ2-1; 8 bases are shared with TRBD2. V shed 4 bases and J 4 bases; nucleotides not matched to a gene: 7. The germline gives CDR1 SGDLS, CDR2 YYNGEE. The CDR3 loop spans 15 amino acids. CDR3 bases: TGTGCCAGCAGCCAAGGACTAGCAAAGTACAATGAGCAGTTCTTC. The encoded protein is CASSQGLAKYNEQFF.

J is TRBJ2-7 and V is TRBV5-1; 10 bases line up with TRBD2. Germline V gene sequence: CDR1 SGHRS, CDR2 YFSETQ. The CDR3 covers 15 residues. Trimming at V came to 4 bases and at J to 4 bases, leaving 8 bases not matched to a gene. CDR3: CASSVSGGAGYEQYF. The CDR3 nucleotides are TGCGCCAGCAGCGTAAGCGGGGGGGCCGGGTACGAGCAGTACTTC.

The V gene is TRBV15, the J gene TRBJ2-5; possibly TRBD2 for D (7 bases). In germline, CDR1 is LNHNV, CDR2 YYDKDF (reference sequence). The CDR3 extends over 16 amino acids. The V end lost 3 bases, the J end lost 2 bases, and 16 bases lay between the germline ends. The CDR3 loop reads CATSRGGRGRQETQYF. The CDR3 DNA is TGTGCCACCAGCAGGGGGGGGCGGGGGCGGCAAGAGACCCAGTACTTC.

The chain carries TRBV4-1 and TRBJ1-1; D is unresolved. Deletions cut 0 bases from V and 3 bases from J, with 11 bases between. This CDR3 contains 15 residues. CDR1 and CDR2 from the germline V gene are MGHRA and YSYEKL. The CDR3 sequence is CASSQDDKGYTEAFF. The CDR3 bases are TGCGCCAGCAGCCAAGATGATAAGGGATACACTGAAGCTTTCTTT.

The chain links TRBV5-4 to TRBJ2-1; D is possibly TRBD2 (6 bases). Germline V gene sequence: CDR1 SGHNT, CDR2 YYREEE (reference sequence). The CDR3 extends over 14 amino acids. V shed 0 bases and J shed 10 bases, with 14 bases lying between them. In nucleotides, the CDR3 is TGTGCCAGCAGCTTGGTTAACCTAAGCGGGGAGCAGTTCTTC. Amino acid sequence: CASSLVNLSGEQFF.

The chain links TRBV7-9 to TRBJ1-2; 7 nucleotides match TRBD1. J lost 0 bases, V lost 5 bases, and 3 bases had no gene match. This CDR3 comprises 14 residues. Germline assignment: CDR1 SEHNR and CDR2 FQNEAQ (reference sequence). The CDR3: CASSPTGPNYGYTF. CDR3 in DNA: TGTGCCAGCAGCCCGACAGGGCCTAACTATGGCTACACCTTC.

The chain uses TRBV9 and TRBJ2-3, with D perhaps matching TRBD1 (6 bases). V lost 4 bases and J 4 bases, leaving 16 bases between the germline ends. There are 15 residues in the CDR3. CDR1 SGDLS and CDR2 YYNGEE come from the germline V gene. Here the CDR3 reads CASSPFDRTADTQYF. The CDR3 coding sequence is TGTGCCAGCAGCCCGTTCGACAGGACGGCAGATACGCAGTATTTT.

This chain links TRBV7-2 with TRBJ2-7; D call uncertain. CDR1 and CDR2 (germline): SGHTA, FQGNSA. V was pared by 0 bases and J by 3 bases, with 15 bases between. CDR3 length: 16 amino acids. CDR3 bases: TGTGCCAGCAGCTTAGCATTGCAGGCCAAACTCTACGAGCAGTACTTC. It codes for CASSLALQAKLYEQYF. The full variable domain, with the rest looked up from reference TRBV7-2 and TRBJ2-7, is GAGVSQSPSNKVTEKGKDVELRCDPISGHTALYWYRQSLGQGLEFLIYFQGNSAPDKSGLPSDRFSAERTGGSVSTLTIQRTQQEDSAVYLCASSLALQAKLYEQYFGPGTRLTVT.